What follows is one T cell receptor beta chain and its context. Its antigen is still unknown. The CDR3 covers 15 residues. Germline CDR1 and CDR2: MNHEY and SVGAGI. V dropped 4 bases and J dropped 6; count of bases not matched to a gene: 8. Profiling relied on immunoSEQ multiplex PCR, and the TCRdb table lists in-frame clones only, not all of them. The sample comprises roughly 100,000 clones, 90% of which are singletons, and 4% to 5.5% rests with the top ten. The data derive from a study of T cell responses to AZD1222 COVID-19 vaccine. Whole-study findings and limits: CD4 TCRs covered the whole spike, strongest at regions 160-218 and 743-854. Rises in breadth and depth of Spike-specific TCRs came after two AZD1222 doses. Nearly half of the spike-specific TCRs reportedly recognize variant regions that carry no mutations.

The source of this sequence is an adult in good health. Sequencing was performed on peripheral blood, taken on day 0 of AZD1222 vaccination. The chain couples TRBV6-5 to TRBJ2-1; 8 nucleotides match TRBD2. CDR3 protein: CASSSGGGTTNEQFF. DNA of the CDR3: TGTGCCAGCAGTTCGGGCGGGGGGACTACCAATGAGCAGTTCTTC.